This T cell receptor (beta chain) was retrieved from a study of shared clonotypes between healthy human individuals. Clones were sequenced by immunoSEQ multiplex PCR, and TCRdb holds only the in-frame ones, with some missing. The data contain 2 million to 2.5 million clones, less than 95% of them seen just once; the ten biggest clones take up more than 0.95%. The CDR3 sequence is 17 residues long. V lost 4 bases, J lost 1 base, and 11 bases stayed unmatched. Germline V gene sequence: CDR1 SGHRS, CDR2 YFSETQ. Positively selected for CCR7, the CD45RO-negative cells used as naive CD8 cells excluded terminally differentiated effector memory CD45RA+ cells. The donor population consisted of healthy HIV-negative adults with no recent acute infections or vaccinations.

The sequenced material came from naive CD8+ T cells sorted from blood. This TCR came from a man between 18 and 35 years old in good health. The chain uses TRBV5-1 and TRBJ2-5; TRBD1 aligns across 9 bases. The CDR3 DNA sequence: TGCGCCAGCAGCGCCAGGGACAGGGTGCCCTTCCAAGAGACCCAGTACTTC. As protein: CASSARDRVPFQETQYF.